The 31 T cell receptor beta chains below were found in one sample sequenced in a study of OX40 agonist ivuxolimab in advanced cancers. Profiled with immunoSEQ multiplex PCR; TCRdb holds only in-frame clones, not every one. The repertoire holds approximately 79,000 clones, with 85% to 90% as singletons. The sequencing used CD4+ or CD8+ T cells sorted from blood, collected in a trial of the OX40 agonist ivuxolimab. These receptors all come from an adult with an advanced solid tumor such as melanoma, head and neck, liver or kidney cancer.

The CDR3 DNA follows: TGCGCCAGCTCCCAAGCGGGAGGGCCGAACAAGCAGTACTTC. Protein product: CASSQAGGPNKQYF. This chain connects TRBV10-2 to TRBJ2-7; 10 bases match TRBD2. Germline V CDR1 and CDR2: WSHSY, SAAADI. Germline trimming cut 8 bases from V and 8 bases from J; bases unmatched to any gene: 12. This CDR3 is built from 14 residues.

The V and J genes are TRBV27 and TRBJ2-3, with 8 nucleotides matching TRBD2. The germline CDR1 and CDR2 sequences are MNHEY and SMNVEV (reference sequence). Trimming removed 1 base from V and 3 bases from J; junction bases left unmatched: 6. The CDR3 sequence is 16 residues long. CDR3 bases: TGTGCCAGCAGTTTATTAAGATTAGCGGGGACAGATACGCAGTATTTT. This translates into CASSLLRLAGTDTQYF.

This chain links TRBV5-1 with TRBJ1-2; TRBD1 aligns across 10 bases. The CDR3 is 14 residues long. CDR1 SGHRS and CDR2 YFSETQ come from the germline V gene. The trim removed 5 bases at V and 4 bases at J, leaving 5 bases unmatched. CDR3 protein: CASRADRGVYGYTF. The CDR3 DNA sequence: TGCGCCAGCAGGGCGGACAGGGGGGTCTATGGCTACACCTTC.

The rearrangement links TRBV21-1 to TRBJ2-1; the table's TRBD2 call for D was not verified on the DNA. TRBV21-1 is given as a pseudogene. The CDR3 spans 23 residues. CDR3 protein: CASSKALTDPYHRTSGRPLEQFF. The CDR3 coding sequence is TGTGCCAGCAGCAAAGCGCTCACGGACCCGTACCACAGGACTAGCGGGAGGCCCCTTGAGCAGTTCTTC.

V and J are TRBV11-2 and TRBJ2-2; TRBD1 aligns across 7 bases. Germline loops: CDR1 SGHAT, CDR2 FQNNGV. V lost 3 bases to trimming and J lost 5 bases; unmatched junction nucleotides: 3. The CDR3 runs 14 residues. The CDR3 region has the DNA TGTGCCAGCAGCTTCGGGACAGTTACCGGGGAGCTGTTTTTT. This encodes CASSFGTVTGELFF.

The chain joins TRBV19 to TRBJ2-7, with D unclear. This CDR3 has 13 residues. V dropped 3 bases and J dropped 2 bases, with 8 bases sitting between them. The germline V gene encodes CDR1 LNHDA and CDR2 SQIVND (reference sequence). In nucleotides, the CDR3 is TGTGCCAGTAGTATGGGTCGCCCCTACGAGCAGTACTTC. As protein: CASSMGRPYEQYF.

The chain links TRBV7-6 to TRBJ1-4; TRBD1 matches at 7 bases. V trimming: 5 bases; J trimming: 3 bases; junction bases outside the gene matches: 6. The CDR3 has 15 amino acids. Germline values: CDR1 SGHVS, CDR2 FNYEAQ. The CDR3 spells CASSPGQAANEKLFF. The DNA of the CDR3 is TGTGCCAGCAGCCCCGGACAGGCCGCTAATGAAAAACTGTTTTTT.

The chain has TRBV27 and TRBJ1-3; TRBD1 matches 7 bases. V gave up 5 bases and J gave up 0 bases; unmatched junction bases: 4. CDR3 size: 15 residues. Germline V gene sequence: CDR1 MNHEY, CDR2 SMNVEV (reference sequence). The CDR3 nucleotides read TGTGCCAGCAGTCTGGACAGGAGCTCTGGAAACACCATATATTTT. The encoded protein is CASSLDRSSGNTIYF.

The rearrangement links TRBV4-2 to TRBJ2-7, with D unclear. CDR3 length equals 15 residues. The V end lost 1 base, the J end lost 10 bases, and 20 bases lay between the germline ends. Germline CDR1 and CDR2: LGHNA and YNFKEQ. In DNA, the CDR3 is TGTGCCAGCAGCCAAGTTAACGAGGTCTTGGCTCTCCAGTACTTC. Translated, it gives CASSQVNEVLALQYF.

This rearrangement joins TRBV5-6 to TRBJ1-1; 9 bases are a match to TRBD1. CDR1 and CDR2 from the germline V gene are SGHDT and YYEEEE. V trimming: 4 bases; J trimming: 5 bases; junction bases outside the gene matches: 6. The CDR3 totals 14 residues. The CDR3 region has the DNA TGTGCCAGCAGCCTGACAGGGGGTGGAACTGAAGCTTTCTTT. This translates into CASSLTGGGTEAFF.

V is TRBV5-4 and J is TRBJ1-2, with D uncertain. CDR1 and CDR2 from the germline V gene are SGHNT and YYREEE (reference sequence). V was shortened by 0 bases and J by 1 base, with 7 bases between the two germline ends. This CDR3 has 14 amino acids. The CDR3 spells CASSLGADNYGYTF. In DNA, the CDR3 is TGTGCCAGCAGCTTGGGGGCAGATAACTATGGCTACACCTTC.

The J gene is TRBJ2-7, the V gene TRBV10-3, with 7 positions matching TRBD1. Trimming took 4 bases from V and 4 from J; bases not matched to a gene: 10. From germline, CDR1 is ENHRY and CDR2 SYGVKD. This CDR3 has 15 residues. The DNA for the CDR3 is TGTGCCATCAGTGGGAAGACCGGGACAGAATACGAGCAGTACTTC. Translating it yields CAISGKTGTEYEQYF.

The genes are TRBV5-1 and TRBJ2-1, with 10 positions matching TRBD1. The length of the CDR3 is 15 residues. The V gene's germline CDR1 is SGHRS and CDR2 YFSETQ. The ends lost 4 bases at V and 9 bases at J; junction bases unmatched: 10. CDR3 nucleotide sequence: TGCGCCAGCAGCGGATCCGGGACAGGGGAGGGTGAGCAGTTCTTC. Translated: CASSGSGTGEGEQFF.

The chain links TRBV9 to TRBJ2-7, with no clear D. The germline V gene has CDR1 SGDLS and CDR2 YYNGEE. CDR3 length: 13 amino acids. V was shortened by 3 bases and J by 6 bases, with 13 bases between the two germline ends. The CDR3, as DNA: TGTGCCAGCAGCGCCCAGACCGTGAGCGAGCAGTACTTC. Translating it yields CASSAQTVSEQYF.

The chain employs TRBV11-2 and TRBJ2-3; D might be TRBD2 (6 bases). Germline loops: CDR1 SGHAT, CDR2 FQNNGV. The CDR3 length is 16 residues. The ends were cut back, 5 bases at V and 2 bases at J, with 17 bases in the middle. DNA of the CDR3: TGTGCCAGCAGCCTTCGCTGGACGGGGGACACAGATACGCAGTATTTT. It encodes CASSLRWTGDTDTQYF. Variable domain in full (rest from reference TRBV11-2 and TRBJ2-3): EAGVAQSPRYKIIEKRQSVAFWCNPISGHATLYWYQQILGQGPKLLIQFQNNGVVDDSQLPKDRFSAERLKGVDSTLKIQPAKLEDSAVYLCASSLRWTGDTDTQYFGPGTRLTVL.

CDR3 nucleotide sequence: TGTGCCAGCAGTTCACAGGGCGGCAATCAGCCCCAGCATTTT. Protein: CASSSQGGNQPQHF. V is TRBV6-5 and J is TRBJ1-5; TRBD1 is a possible D gene (6 bases). The CDR3 consists of 14 residues. V was shortened by 4 bases and J by 2 bases, with 9 bases between the two germline ends. Germline assignment: CDR1 MNHEY and CDR2 SVGAGI.

The V gene is TRBV7-2, the J gene TRBJ2-7; D tentatively reads TRBD1 or TRBD2 (5 bases each). Trimming took 3 bases from V and 3 from J, leaving 15 bases between them. The germline V gene has CDR1 SGHTA and CDR2 FQGNSA. This CDR3 has 15 amino acids. As DNA, the CDR3 is TGTGCCAGCAGCTTGGGCCCGGGGCAGTTCTACGAGCAGTACTTC. Amino acids: CASSLGPGQFYEQYF.

This clone was seen once. The chain combines TRBV5-4 with TRBJ1-3; a possible D gene is TRBD1 (5 bases). Germline values: CDR1 SGHNT, CDR2 YYREEE (reference sequence). The CDR3 is 16 residues long. V was pared by 0 bases and J by 2 bases, with 12 bases between. The CDR3 coding sequence is TGTGCCAGCAGCTTGGACCCGAGGGGAACTGGAAACACCATATATTTT. Translating gives CASSLDPRGTGNTIYF.

The V gene is TRBV5-1, the J gene TRBJ2-7, with TRBD2 matching 9 bases. CDR3 length: 15 amino acids. V dropped 3 bases and J dropped 7; count of bases not matched to a gene: 11. Germline CDR1 is SGHRS and CDR2 is YFSETQ. CDR3: CASSWGRGGGDEQYF. CDR3 in DNA: TGCGCCAGCAGCTGGGGGCGCGGCGGGGGGGATGAGCAGTACTTC. The full variable domain, completed using reference TRBV5-1 and TRBJ2-7, is KAGVTQTPRYLIKTRGQQVTLSCSPISGHRSVSWYQQTPGQGLQFLFEYFSETQRNKGNFPGRFSGRQFSNSRSEMNVSTLELGDSALYLCASSWGRGGGDEQYFGPGTRLTVT.

The V call is TRBV6-1, the J call TRBJ2-7, with 11 bases that match TRBD2. The germline CDR1 and CDR2 sequences are MNHNS and SASEGT. The junction had 11 bases not matched to a gene; V was cut back by 4 bases and J by 6 bases. The CDR3 extends over 16 amino acids. The DNA for the CDR3 is TGTGCCAGCAGTGTCTCAATAGCGGGGGGGCTTTTCGAGCAGTACTTC. Translation gives CASSVSIAGGLFEQYF.

The chain combines TRBV30 with TRBJ2-3; D gene ambiguous. Germline V gene sequence: CDR1 GTSNPN, CDR2 SVGIG (reference sequence). The CDR3 length is 14 residues. The V end lost 3 bases, the J end lost 0 bases, and 10 bases lay between the germline ends. The chain's CDR3 is CAWSGWGSTDTQYF. The CDR3, as DNA: TGTGCCTGGAGCGGGTGGGGTAGCACAGATACGCAGTATTTT.

The chain employs TRBV14 and TRBJ2-2; TRBD2 might be the D (5 bases). Looked up from germline, CDR1 is SGHDN and CDR2 is FVKESK. V gave up 3 bases and J gave up 2 bases, with 10 bases separating them. The CDR3 runs to 15 residues. CDR3 sequence (DNA): TGTGCCAGCAGCCAGTACGGGATTAACACCGGGGAGCTGTTTTTT. It translates to CASSQYGINTGELFF.

The chain has TRBV27 and TRBJ2-2; 11 nucleotides line up with TRBD2. Germline V gene lookup returns CDR1 MNHEY and CDR2 SMNVEV (reference sequence). The J segment lost 3 bases and the V segment lost 4 bases, leaving 7 bases of the junction unmatched. There are 17 residues in the CDR3. The CDR3 region is CASSWIAGGPDTGELFF. CDR3 DNA: TGTGCCAGCAGTTGGATAGCGGGAGGGCCGGACACCGGGGAGCTGTTTTTT.

This clone was detected a few times. The rearrangement uses TRBV7-2 and TRBJ1-6, with TRBD1 matching over 8 bases. J gave up 9 bases and V 3 bases, and 10 bases lay outside the gene matches. The CDR3 consists of 16 residues. Germline CDR1 is SGHTA and CDR2 is FQGNSA. CDR3 DNA sequence: TGTGCCAGCAGCTTGGCCAGGACAGGGCCGGTTTCACCCCTCCACTTT. This sequence encodes CASSLARTGPVSPLHF.

The chain uses TRBV6-1 and TRBJ2-1; 7 bases are shared with TRBD1. Germline V gene sequence: CDR1 MNHNS, CDR2 SASEGT. With V trimmed by 5 bases and J by 3 bases, 4 bases remained unmatched. This CDR3 is built from 14 residues. The CDR3, as DNA: TGTGCCAGCAGTCCGACAGGGTTCTACAATGAGCAGTTCTTC. Protein: CASSPTGFYNEQFF.

There are a few counts of this clone. This chain links TRBV27 with TRBJ2-7, with 11 bases lining up with TRBD1. The CDR3 is made up of 15 amino acids. J was trimmed by 3 bases and V by 3 bases; bases with no gene match: 4. The germline gives CDR1 MNHEY, CDR2 SMNVEV (reference sequence). CDR3 nucleotide sequence: TGTGCCAGCAGTTTTCCGGGACAGGGGGTCTACGAGCAGTACTTC. Amino acid sequence: CASSFPGQGVYEQYF.

This clone has more than one count but fewer than ten. The gene calls are TRBV6-1 and TRBJ2-7; D unresolved. V was cut by 2 bases and J by 2 bases, with 4 bases left in between. From germline, CDR1 is MNHNS and CDR2 SASEGT. This CDR3 is built from 12 residues. The CDR3 DNA reads as TGTGCCAGCAGTGAATGGGCCTACGAGCAGTACTTC. Protein sequence: CASSEWAYEQYF.

J is TRBJ2-5 and V is TRBV5-5; no clear D gene. CDR1 and CDR2 (germline): SGHKS, YYEKEE (reference sequence). The CDR3 consists of 13 residues. V lost 3 bases, J lost 5 bases, and 11 bases lay in between. CDR3 residues: CASSYQVVETQYF. The CDR3 nucleotides read TGTGCCAGCAGCTACCAGGTTGTGGAGACCCAGTACTTC.

The DNA of the CDR3 is TGCGCCAGCAGCTTGCTAGGACATAGCAATCAGCCCCAGCATTTT. Amino acid sequence: CASSLLGHSNQPQHF. The chain recombines TRBV5-1 with TRBJ1-5; D perhaps matches TRBD1 (5 bases). Germline V lookup: CDR1 SGHRS, CDR2 YFSETQ. This CDR3 is 15 amino acids long. The V end lost 1 base, the J end lost 0 bases, and 8 bases lay between the germline ends. Full variable domain (rest looked up from reference TRBV5-1 and TRBJ1-5): KAGVTQTPRYLIKTRGQQVTLSCSPISGHRSVSWYQQTPGQGLQFLFEYFSETQRNKGNFPGRFSGRQFSNSRSEMNVSTLELGDSALYLCASSLLGHSNQPQHFGDGTRLSIL.

The chain is built from TRBV5-1 and TRBJ1-1, with 7 nucleotides matching TRBD1. J lost 7 bases, V lost 0 bases, and 3 bases had no gene match. CDR3 length equals 13 residues. Germline V gene data show CDR1 as SGHRS and CDR2 as YFSETQ. CDR3 in amino acids: CASSLDRGGEAFF. Here the CDR3 DNA reads TGCGCCAGCAGCTTGGACAGGGGAGGTGAAGCTTTCTTT.

V gene TRBV9 combines with J gene TRBJ2-7, with 8 bases lining up with TRBD2. V lost 6 bases to trimming and J lost 4 bases; unmatched junction nucleotides: 9. This CDR3 comprises 14 residues. CDR1 and CDR2 from the germline V gene are SGDLS and YYNGEE. CDR3 residues: CASNYAGGSYEQYF. Written as DNA, the CDR3 is TGTGCCAGCAACTACGCGGGGGGCTCGTACGAGCAGTACTTC.